This T cell receptor beta chain originates from a study of T cell changes during pregnancy in multiple sclerosis. Here immunoSEQ multiplex PCR was the method, and the copy in TCRdb shows in-frame clones only, minus some. In the table there are fewer than 40,000 clones, roughly 90% of which are singletons. V was clipped by 0 bases and J by 5 bases; unmatched bases: 9. The CDR3 has 16 residues. The germline V gene encodes CDR1 SGHRS and CDR2 YFSETQ. The material sequenced was CD4+ T cells from peripheral blood mononuclear cells, taken in the second trimester of pregnancy. This clonotype was sampled from a female donor in good health, enrolled as a control in a pregnancy study. The rearrangement joins TRBV5-1 to TRBJ2-5; 8 bases agree with TRBD2. Here the CDR3 reads CASSLGSAREGETQYF. CDR3 sequence (DNA): TGCGCCAGCAGCTTGGGGTCGGCACGGGAGGGCGAGACCCAGTACTTC. Drawing the rest from reference TRBV5-1 and TRBJ2-5, the complete variable domain is KAGVTQTPRYLIKTRGQQVTLSCSPISGHRSVSWYQQTPGQGLQFLFEYFSETQRNKGNFPGRFSGRQFSNSRSEMNVSTLELGDSALYLCASSLGSAREGETQYFGPGTRLLVL.